This T cell receptor (beta chain) was sequenced during a study of blood T cell repertoires in COVID-19. Study as a whole: Spain, Italy and the United States supplied samples that represented acute and convalescent COVID-19. Sources were T cells, B-cell-depleted T cells, or PBMCs; the material itself was cDNA or gDNA.

CDR1 is SGHNT and CDR2 is YYREEE in the germline V gene (reference sequence). This CDR3 comprises 15 residues. V lost 1 base and J lost 3; bases outside the gene matches: 4. Authors' data handling: Reference gene primer amplification yielded estimated nucleated cell counts. Profiling relied on immunoSEQ multiplex PCR, and the TCRdb table lists in-frame clones only, not all of them. V and J calls and clone size follow that table, whereas D and trimming were derived from the DNA. The table shows 75,000 to 100,000 clones, with around 87% occurring only once. Input material: peripheral blood. The genes are TRBV5-4 and TRBJ2-1; 7 positions match TRBD2. The clonotype comes from a human donor with acute or convalescent COVID-19. The donor label of this sample is uncertain. The DNA of the CDR3 is TGTGCCAGCAGCTTGTACGGGGGGAACTACAATGAGCAGTTCTTC. Residues: CASSLYGGNYNEQFF.